Below are 22 T cell receptor beta chains sequenced from a single sample in a study of T cell responses to AZD1222 COVID-19 vaccine. Assay used: immunoSEQ multiplex PCR; TCRdb lists only in-frame clones, some missing. The table has about 150,000 clones, approximately 91% seen once. This material consisted of peripheral blood, taken on day 0 of AZD1222 vaccination. These receptors were taken from an adult in good health.

The chain employs TRBV7-6 and TRBJ1-6; tentative D call: TRBD1 (6 bases). The CDR3 loop spans 15 amino acids. V was pared by 6 bases and J by 7 bases, with 16 bases between. Germline lookup yields CDR1 SGHVS and CDR2 FNYEAQ. CDR3 nucleotides: TGTGCCAGCAGATATACCGCGCAGGGGAATTCACCCCTCCACTTT. Translated, it gives CASRYTAQGNSPLHF.

The chain has TRBV5-8 and TRBJ2-5; 7 nucleotides align to TRBD1. The CDR3 spans 14 residues. Germline CDR1 and CDR2: SGHTS and YDEGEE. V lost 0 bases to trimming and J lost 3 bases; unmatched junction nucleotides: 2. CDR3 in DNA: TGTGCCAGCAGCTTGGGACAGGGCAAAGAGACCCAGTACTTC. This translates into CASSLGQGKETQYF.

The gene calls are TRBV21-1 and TRBJ1-6. TRBV21-1 represents a pseudogene. CDR3 size: 16 residues. CDR3 in DNA: TGTGCCAGCGGGGTGAGGGGGGCAGGGGTCCGATCACCCCTCCACTTT. It encodes CASGVRGAGVRSPLHF.

The rearrangement links TRBV28 to TRBJ2-7; perhaps TRBD1 as D (6 bases). The V gene's germline CDR1 is MDHEN and CDR2 SYDVKM. The V and J ends lost 5 bases and 0 bases respectively, with 14 bases between them. The CDR3 runs to 15 residues. The CDR3 sequence: CASSTTGPRSYEQYF. The CDR3 bases are TGTGCCAGCAGTACGACAGGTCCCCGCTCCTACGAGCAGTACTTC.

V gene TRBV12-3 or TRBV12-4 combines with J gene TRBJ2-1; 7 positions match TRBD2. The CDR3 spans 12 residues. The V segment lost 2 bases and the J segment 10 bases; nucleotides outside the gene matches: 2. The CDR3 spells CASSLQAGEQFF. The CDR3 nucleotides are TGTGCCAGCAGTTTACAAGCGGGAGAGCAGTTCTTC.

This clone was counted between two and nine times. This chain uses TRBV5-5 with TRBJ2-1, with D possibly called TRBD1 or TRBD2 (5 bases each). The germline V gene has CDR1 SGHKS and CDR2 YYEKEE (reference sequence). The CDR3 runs 17 residues. Trimming stripped 4 bases from V and 4 bases from J, with 21 bases between. CDR3 DNA sequence: TGTGCCAGCAGCCACGGGGTCGGGCAGGGAATGTACAATGAGCAGTTCTTC. Translated, it gives CASSHGVGQGMYNEQFF.

This sequence joins TRBV4-2 and TRBJ2-3; no definite D call. CDR3 length: 12 amino acids. Trimming removed 0 bases at V and 7 bases at J, with 5 bases between. Germline-derived CDR1 and CDR2 are LGHNA and YNFKEQ. The CDR3 nucleotides are TGTGCCAGCAGCCAAGATGGGAATACGCAGTATTTT. Protein sequence: CASSQDGNTQYF.

V gene TRBV6-5 combines with J gene TRBJ1-4, with TRBD1 matching over 9 bases. The length of the CDR3 is 14 residues. Trimming removed 2 bases from V and 7 bases from J; junction bases left unmatched: 2. Germline CDR1 and CDR2: MNHEY and SVGAGI. CDR3 bases: TGTGCCAGCAGTTACGGGACAGGGAGTGAAAAACTGTTTTTT. It encodes CASSYGTGSEKLFF.

The rearrangement uses TRBV11-3 and TRBJ2-1; TRBD2 agrees at 9 bases. Germline CDR1 SGHNT, CDR2 YENEEA. This CDR3 comprises 16 residues. V lost 4 bases and J lost 8; bases outside the gene matches: 12. The CDR3 is CASSSSGLALVHEQFF. DNA of the CDR3: TGTGCCAGCAGCTCCTCGGGACTAGCATTGGTCCATGAGCAGTTCTTC. The full variable domain, completed using reference TRBV11-3 and TRBJ2-1, is EAGVVQSPRYKIIEKKQPVAFWCNPISGHNTLYWYLQNLGQGPELLIRYENEEAVDDSQLPKDRFSAERLKGVDSTLKIQPAELGDSAVYLCASSSSGLALVHEQFFGPGTRLTVL.

This chain joins TRBV29-1 and TRBJ1-3, with a possible D match to TRBD1 (5 bases). Germline CDR1 is SQVTM and CDR2 is ANQGSEA. Trimming stripped 3 bases from V and 2 bases from J, with 5 bases between. The CDR3 sequence is 12 residues long. CDR3 bases: TGCAGCGTTGAGGGGGCTGGAAACACCATATATTTT. This translates into CSVEGAGNTIYF.

The chain combines TRBV5-4 with TRBJ1-2, with 8 bases fitting TRBD1. Germline values: CDR1 SGHNT, CDR2 YYREEE (reference sequence). J was trimmed by 5 bases and V by 0 bases; bases with no gene match: 6. The length of the CDR3 is 15 residues. In nucleotides, the CDR3 is TGTGCCAGCAGCTTGGCCCCAGGGGGCGGGTATGGCTACACCTTC. Its protein is CASSLAPGGGYGYTF.

This chain uses TRBV5-1 with TRBJ2-5; TRBD2 is a possible D gene (6 bases). V was clipped by 0 bases and J by 4 bases, with 10 bases between them. The CDR3 has 14 residues. The germline CDR1 and CDR2 sequences are SGHRS and YFSETQ. In nucleotides, the CDR3 is TGCGCCAGCAGCTTGGCGGGGGATCGAGAGACCCAGTACTTC. Protein sequence: CASSLAGDRETQYF.

This sequence joins TRBV6-5 and TRBJ1-5, with D maybe TRBD1 (6 bases). Looked up from germline, CDR1 is MNHEY and CDR2 is SVGAGI. The V and J ends lost 6 bases and 5 bases respectively, with 8 bases between them. This CDR3 region has 12 residues. The CDR3 is CASRQGDQPQHF. In nucleotides, the CDR3 is TGTGCCAGCAGACAGGGCGATCAGCCCCAGCATTTT.

This chain uses TRBV30 with TRBJ1-3; D call uncertain. Germline V CDR1 and CDR2: GTSNPN, SVGIG (reference sequence). Between the trimmed V and J ends, which lost 1 base and 0 bases, there was a span of 10 bases. This CDR3 comprises 15 residues. CDR3 amino acids: CAWSGAGRSGNTIYF. The CDR3 DNA follows: TGTGCCTGGAGTGGGGCAGGTCGCTCTGGAAACACCATATATTTT.

This clone was picked up one time. The V and J genes are TRBV7-3 and TRBJ1-1; D ambiguous. The V and J ends lost 5 bases and 1 base respectively, with 14 bases between them. The germline V gene encodes CDR1 SGHTA and CDR2 FQGTGA. The CDR3 is 15 amino acids. For the CDR3, the DNA is TGTGCCAGCAGCCTTGCCGGCGGGAAGAACACTGAAGCTTTCTTT. It encodes CASSLAGGKNTEAFF.

The chain couples TRBV6-5 to TRBJ2-2; D perhaps matches TRBD2 (5 bases). Germline V gene lookup returns CDR1 MNHEY and CDR2 SVGAGI. This CDR3 has 13 amino acids. The V end lost 2 bases, the J end lost 5 bases, and 6 bases lay between the germline ends. The CDR3 region has the DNA TGTGCCAGCAGTTACGAGGGAACCGGGGAGCTGTTTTTT. Encoded protein: CASSYEGTGELFF.

In regard to this clone: One junction end does not reproduce the germline sequence, and a read error may be involved. In DNA, the CDR3 is TGTGCCAGTAGTGGAGGGTCGCAAGAGGCCCAGTACTTC. This gives the protein CASSGGSQEAQYF. The V call is TRBV19, the J call TRBJ2-5; D perhaps matches TRBD2 (6 bases). The CDR3 has 13 residues. Germline V gene data show CDR1 as LNHDA and CDR2 as SQIVND (reference sequence).

This chain links TRBV2 with TRBJ1-5; D uncertain. V was clipped by 7 bases and J by 3 bases, with 13 bases between them. Germline CDR1 is SNHLY and CDR2 is FYNNEI. CDR3 length equals 14 residues. The CDR3 protein is CASMAALNNQPQHF. CDR3 DNA: TGTGCCAGCATGGCGGCGCTAAACAATCAGCCCCAGCATTTT.

This clone was counted only a few times. The V call is TRBV18, the J call TRBJ1-1, with D hard to call. Germline CDR1 reads KGHSH; CDR2 reads LQKENI. CDR3 size: 14 residues. Trimming took off 6 bases at V and 0 bases at J, with 11 bases between the two ends. Written as DNA, the CDR3 is TGTGCCAGCTCTCCCCAAAACATGAACACTGAAGCTTTCTTT. This gives the protein CASSPQNMNTEAFF.

This clone was picked up a small number of times. The J gene is TRBJ1-2, the V gene TRBV18; D is possibly TRBD1 (6 bases). CDR1 KGHSH and CDR2 LQKENI come from the germline V gene. The CDR3 length is 14 residues. Trimming shortened V by 4 bases and J by 6 bases, and 15 bases separated the two germline ends. CDR3 bases: TGTGCCAGCTCACAAGCCGGGACAAGGGATGGCTACACCTTC. Translated, it gives CASSQAGTRDGYTF.

The genes are TRBV6-1 and TRBJ2-7; TRBD1 is a possible D gene (5 bases). Germline values: CDR1 MNHNS, CDR2 SASEGT. Trimming left V 1 base short and J 1 base short, with 8 bases between. CDR3 length: 14 amino acids. This CDR3 reads CASSEGGRSYEQYF. CDR3 bases: TGTGCCAGCAGTGAAGGGGGCAGATCCTACGAGCAGTACTTC.

V is TRBV19 and J is TRBJ1-1; the D gene is possibly TRBD1 (5 bases). V lost 0 bases, J lost 5 bases, and 10 bases lay in between. The germline gives CDR1 LNHDA, CDR2 SQIVND (reference sequence). This CDR3 contains 14 residues. The CDR3 is CASSIDGGLTEAFF. DNA of the CDR3: TGTGCCAGTAGTATAGACGGGGGTTTAACTGAAGCTTTCTTT.